This TCR beta chain derives from a study of shared clonotypes between healthy human individuals. General observations from the study: Generally, naive subsets came out with larger estimated richness than memory subsets.

V shed 1 base and J 4 bases; nucleotides not matched to a gene: 10. Germline V CDR1 and CDR2: MGHRA, YSYEKL. The CDR3 covers 18 residues. Adults of Caucasian background living in Nashville, Tennessee made up all donors. This clone was detected only once. Its antigen is still unknown. The DNA input per sorted-subset replicate PCR was roughly 180 ng, corresponding to roughly 31,000 T cell genomes. Sequencing was performed with immunoSEQ multiplex PCR; in TCRdb, only in-frame clones are kept and a portion is missing. The table includes under 1,100,000 clones, roughly 80% detected once. The TCR was taken from a man between 18 and 35 years old in good health. Sample: memory CD4+ T cells sorted from blood. Subset reported: CD45RA-negative fraction. V gene TRBV4-1 combines with J gene TRBJ2-3; 11 nucleotides line up with TRBD2. CDR3 loop: CASSQVLAGGLSPDTQYF. The DNA of the CDR3 is TGCGCCAGCAGCCAAGTTCTAGCGGGGGGCCTTTCCCCAGATACGCAGTATTTT.